Sequencing of this TCR beta chain was carried out in a study of blood T cells in healthy people across ages. Points from the study as a whole: No conclusive comparison of naive versus antigen-experienced cells was possible with unsorted PBMCs. Relative to aged donors, long-lived donors carried more naive CD4+ cells and displayed higher diversity.

Next came a second PCR, run for 7 to 11 cycles, which used a sample-barcoded 5' primer along with a J-beta primer mix. TCRdb re-derived calls from the 5' RACE reads in MiXCR, one entry per CDR3 protein. Altogether 450,000 to 700,000 distinct CDR3 sequences are present, 25% to 30% being singletons, with the ten largest covering approximately 17%. This clonotype occurred a few times. Its antigen is currently unknown. V shed 8 bases and J 3 bases; nucleotides not matched to a gene: 6. The germline gives CDR1 SQVTM, CDR2 ANQGSEA. This CDR3 spans 12 amino acids. The sequenced sample consisted of blood. This TCR was recovered from a woman aged 65 to 85 in good health. This sequence joins TRBV29-1 and TRBJ1-2; 7 bases fit TRBD1. The chain's CDR3 is CSPDRADYGYTF. CDR3 DNA sequence: TGCAGCCCCGACAGGGCGGACTATGGCTACACCTTC.